Each of the 17 T cell receptor beta chains below was sequenced from the same sample in a study of T cells in Graves' hyperthyroidism and ophthalmopathy. RNA transcripts provided the source from which TCR beta CDR3 regions were amplified. Primed by the HTBI set, a first-round RT-PCR was run on the TCR CDR3. TCRdb re-analysed the multiplex PCR reads in MiXCR, keeping a single row per CDR3 protein. The data contain hundreds of thousands of distinct CDR3 sequences, about 17% of them singletons. Material for sequencing was blood. Receptor source: a woman aged 30 to 39 with Graves' hyperthyroidism.

Regarding this clonotype: The CDR3 does not close with the conserved phenylalanine or tryptophan, likely indicating a read error. The gene calls are TRBV12-3 or TRBV12-4 and TRBJ1-2; D may be TRBD1 (6 bases). The ends were cut back, 5 bases at V and 6 bases at J, with 13 bases in the middle. The CDR3 runs 13 residues. The CDR3 spells CASSATGYDGYTL. In nucleotides, the CDR3 is TGTGCCAGCAGTGCTACAGGGTACGATGGCTACACCCTC.

V is TRBV7-2 and J is TRBJ2-5; 9 positions match TRBD2. V trimming: 1 base; J trimming: 4 bases; junction bases outside the gene matches: 4. In germline, CDR1 is SGHTA, CDR2 FQGNSA. CDR3 length: 15 amino acids. CDR3 nucleotides: TGTGCCAGCAGCTTAGATGGGACTAGCCGAGAGACCCAGTACTTC. The encoded protein is CASSLDGTSRETQYF.

This sequence joins TRBV20-1 and TRBJ2-3; 11 positions agree with TRBD2. The CDR3 contains 17 residues. Per the germline V gene, CDR1 is DFQATT and CDR2 is SNEGSKA (reference sequence). The junction had 9 bases not matched to a gene; V was cut back by 2 bases and J by 2 bases. CDR3 in amino acids: CSARIIGTSGPTDTQYF. CDR3 nucleotides: TGCAGTGCTAGAATCATCGGGACTAGCGGTCCCACAGATACGCAGTATTTT.

The chain recombines TRBV12-3 or TRBV12-4 with TRBJ1-3, with 7 bases lining up with TRBD1. Trimming took 6 bases from V and 0 from J; bases not matched to a gene: 5. The CDR3 runs 15 residues. CDR3 sequence: CASSPGTVSGNTIYF. The CDR3, as DNA: TGTGCCAGCAGCCCTGGGACAGTCTCTGGAAACACCATATATTTT.

This clonotype was seen a handful of times. The chain is built from TRBV27 and TRBJ2-2, with D possibly called TRBD1 or TRBD2 (5 bases each). Between the trimmed V and J ends, which lost 7 bases and 6 bases, there was a span of 9 bases. The germline V gene has CDR1 MNHEY and CDR2 SMNVEV (reference sequence). The CDR3 has 12 residues. The CDR3 DNA reads as TGTGCCAGCAAAAAGGGACCCGGGGAGCTGTTTTTT. Translating it yields CASKKGPGELFF.

The chain couples TRBV7-8 to TRBJ2-3; possibly TRBD1 for D (6 bases). The CDR3 has 16 residues. Germline CDR1 and CDR2: SGHVS and FQNEAQ. V shed 3 bases and J shed 3 bases, with 16 bases lying between them. In DNA form, the CDR3 reads TGTGCCAGCAGCTTGGGGGCGAAGGTGAGGACAGATACGCAGTATTTT. It codes for CASSLGAKVRTDTQYF.

This clonotype appeared a few times. CDR3 protein: CSVAASTDTQYF. The CDR3 DNA is TGCAGCGTTGCGGCTAGCACAGATACGCAGTATTTT. V is TRBV29-1 and J is TRBJ2-3; no reliable D call. Germline loops: CDR1 SQVTM, CDR2 ANQGSEA. The ends were cut back, 4 bases at V and 0 bases at J, with 5 bases in the middle. This CDR3 has 12 residues.

Worth noting for this clonotype: Here the CDR3 omits its conserved ending phenylalanine or tryptophan, so a read error is the likely source. The V and J genes are TRBV11-2 and TRBJ2-7; 11 bases agree with TRBD1. CDR1 is SGHAT, CDR2 FQNNGV, per germline. This CDR3 spans 14 amino acids. V trimming: 5 bases; J trimming: 6 bases; junction bases outside the gene matches: 6. In DNA, the CDR3 is TGTGCCAGCAGCCCCCGGGACAGGGGGTCCGAGCAGTACCTC. Protein: CASSPRDRGSEQYL.

As DNA, the CDR3 is TGTGCCAGCAGTGAATGGGGGACAGGGGACTACTTC. Amino acids: CASSEWGTGDYF. The chain is built from TRBV25-1 and TRBJ2-5, with 10 bases matching TRBD1. CDR1 and CDR2 (germline): MGHDK, SYGVNS. Trimming removed 1 base from V and 14 bases from J; junction bases left unmatched: 4. The CDR3 runs 12 residues.

This clonotype was found many times. The rearrangement uses TRBV27 and TRBJ2-1, with D possibly being TRBD2 (5 bases). The CDR3 length is 13 residues. Germline CDR1 MNHEY, CDR2 SMNVEV (reference sequence). With 3 bases removed from V and 10 bases from J, the gap between germline ends came to 13 bases. The CDR3 coding sequence is TGTGCCAGCAGTTTGAGACTATTGGGGGAGCAGTTCTTC. This gives the protein CASSLRLLGEQFF.

This clonotype has ten or more counts. This chain connects TRBV12-3 or TRBV12-4 to TRBJ2-5, with no clear D. The CDR3 contains 14 residues. Trimming removed 6 bases at V and 1 base at J, with 12 bases between. In DNA, the CDR3 is TGTGCCAGCAGCCTAAGACTCGCCCAAGAGACCCAGTACTTC. Protein sequence: CASSLRLAQETQYF.

At least ten counts were recorded for this clonotype. The CDR3 DNA reads TGCAGTGCTAGAGCTACCCCGCCTAGGTCTGAGCAGTTCTTC. Its protein is CSARATPPRSEQFF. The chain employs TRBV20-1 and TRBJ2-1; unclear D gene. V lost 1 base and J lost 9, with 16 bases in between. Germline CDR1 is DFQATT and CDR2 is SNEGSKA (reference sequence). The length of the CDR3 is 14 residues.

This clonotype came up once. The V call is TRBV6-1, the J call TRBJ2-5; no clear D. The CDR3 loop spans 14 amino acids. V lost 1 base to trimming and J lost 1 base, with 7 bases between them. Germline CDR1 is MNHNS and CDR2 is SASEGT. The CDR3 protein is CASSEVLSQETQYF. CDR3 in DNA: TGTGCCAGCAGTGAAGTCCTGAGCCAAGAGACCCAGTACTTC.

This chain uses TRBV2 with TRBJ1-2, with a tentative D call TRBD1 (5 bases). Trimming stripped 6 bases from V and 4 bases from J, with 21 bases between. The CDR3 runs 16 residues. In germline, CDR1 is SNHLY, CDR2 FYNNEI. CDR3 in amino acids: CASRDGVGASAYGYTF. CDR3 coding DNA: TGTGCCAGCAGGGATGGGGTCGGGGCCTCCGCCTATGGCTACACCTTC.

This clonotype was counted many times. The V and J genes are TRBV11-1 and TRBJ2-3, with 8 bases matching TRBD2. The ends lost 4 bases at V and 2 bases at J; junction bases unmatched: 5. From germline, CDR1 is SGHAT and CDR2 FQDESV (reference sequence). The CDR3 has 15 residues. CDR3 in amino acids: CASSYTSGFTDTQYF. For the CDR3, the DNA is TGTGCCAGCAGCTACACTAGCGGATTCACAGATACGCAGTATTTT.

In its sample, this clonotype was seen a few times. The rearrangement joins TRBV5-1 to TRBJ2-1, with D maybe TRBD2 (6 bases). The germline V gene encodes CDR1 SGHRS and CDR2 YFSETQ. The CDR3 consists of 16 residues. Trimming shortened V by 2 bases and J by 4 bases, and 16 bases separated the two germline ends. CDR3 amino acids: CASSFGGATPYNEQFF. CDR3 bases: TGCGCCAGCAGCTTTGGCGGGGCGACACCTTACAATGAGCAGTTCTTC. The whole variable domain, filled in from reference TRBV5-1 and TRBJ2-1, reads KAGVTQTPRYLIKTRGQQVTLSCSPISGHRSVSWYQQTPGQGLQFLFEYFSETQRNKGNFPGRFSGRQFSNSRSEMNVSTLELGDSALYLCASSFGGATPYNEQFFGPGTRLTVL.

This clonotype has ten or more counts. The V call is TRBV20-1, the J call TRBJ2-7; 7 bases are a match to TRBD1. Germline V gene lookup returns CDR1 DFQATT and CDR2 SNEGSKA (reference sequence). J was trimmed by 1 base and V by 3 bases; bases with no gene match: 12. The CDR3 spans 16 residues. CDR3 nucleotide sequence: TGCAGTGCTAGTGGAGAACAGGGGAAGGGTTCCTACGAGCAGTACTTC. This codes for CSASGEQGKGSYEQYF.